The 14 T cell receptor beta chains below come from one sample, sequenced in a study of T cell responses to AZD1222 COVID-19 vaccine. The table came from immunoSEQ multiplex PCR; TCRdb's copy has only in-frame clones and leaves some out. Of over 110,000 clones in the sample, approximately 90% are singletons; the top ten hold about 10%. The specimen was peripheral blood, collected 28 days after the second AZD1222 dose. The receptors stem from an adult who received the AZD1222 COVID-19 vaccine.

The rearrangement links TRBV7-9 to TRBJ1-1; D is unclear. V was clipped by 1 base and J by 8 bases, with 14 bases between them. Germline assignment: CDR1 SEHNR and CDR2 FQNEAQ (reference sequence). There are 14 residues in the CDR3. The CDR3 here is CASSLGGSIGEAFF. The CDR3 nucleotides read TGTGCCAGCAGCTTAGGCGGGAGCATAGGCGAAGCTTTCTTT.

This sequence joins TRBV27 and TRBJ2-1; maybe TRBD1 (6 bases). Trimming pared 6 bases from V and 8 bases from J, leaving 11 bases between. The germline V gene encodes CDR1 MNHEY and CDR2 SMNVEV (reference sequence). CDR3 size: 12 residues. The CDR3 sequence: CASSPGHHEQFF. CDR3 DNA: TGTGCCAGCAGCCCGGGACACCATGAGCAGTTCTTC.

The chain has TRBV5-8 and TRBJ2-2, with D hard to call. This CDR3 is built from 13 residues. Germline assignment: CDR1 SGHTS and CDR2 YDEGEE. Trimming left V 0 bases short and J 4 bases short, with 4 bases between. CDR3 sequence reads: CASSLVGTGELFF. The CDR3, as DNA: TGTGCCAGCAGCTTGGTCGGCACCGGGGAGCTGTTTTTT.

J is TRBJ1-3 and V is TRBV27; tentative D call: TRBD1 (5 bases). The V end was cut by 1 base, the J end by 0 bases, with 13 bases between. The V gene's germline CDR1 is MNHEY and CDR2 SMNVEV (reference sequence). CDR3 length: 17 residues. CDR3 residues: CASSLFSGPHSGNTIYF. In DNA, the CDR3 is TGTGCCAGCAGTTTATTTTCAGGGCCCCACTCTGGAAACACCATATATTTT.

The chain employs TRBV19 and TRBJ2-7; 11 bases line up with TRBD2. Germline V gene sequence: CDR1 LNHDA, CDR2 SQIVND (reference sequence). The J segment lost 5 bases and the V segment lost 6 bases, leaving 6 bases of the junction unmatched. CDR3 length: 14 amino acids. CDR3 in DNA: TGTGCCAGTAGCACGACTAGCGGGATCAACGAGCAGTACTTC. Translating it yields CASSTTSGINEQYF.

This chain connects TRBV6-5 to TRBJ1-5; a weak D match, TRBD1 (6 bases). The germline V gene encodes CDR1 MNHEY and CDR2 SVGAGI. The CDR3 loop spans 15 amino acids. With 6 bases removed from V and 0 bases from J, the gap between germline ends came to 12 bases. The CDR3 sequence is CASSYQGNSNQPQHF. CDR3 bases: TGTGCCAGCAGCTATCAGGGGAATAGCAATCAGCCCCAGCATTTT.

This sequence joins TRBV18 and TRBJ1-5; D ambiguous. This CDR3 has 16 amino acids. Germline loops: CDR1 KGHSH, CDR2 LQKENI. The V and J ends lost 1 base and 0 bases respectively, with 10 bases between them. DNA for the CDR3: TGTGCCAGCTCACCACTTTACGGCGATAGCAATCAGCCCCAGCATTTT. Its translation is CASSPLYGDSNQPQHF.

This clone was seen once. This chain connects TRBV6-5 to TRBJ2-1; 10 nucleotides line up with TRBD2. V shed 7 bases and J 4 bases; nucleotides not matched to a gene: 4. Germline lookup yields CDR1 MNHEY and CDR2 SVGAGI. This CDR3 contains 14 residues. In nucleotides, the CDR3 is TGTGCCAGCACCGTAGCGGGGGGATACAATGAGCAGTTCTTC. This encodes CASTVAGGYNEQFF.

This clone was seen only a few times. CDR3 sequence: CASSDSRWGPTDTQYF. The CDR3 DNA sequence: TGTGCCAGCAGTGACTCGCGCTGGGGCCCCACAGATACGCAGTATTTT. The chain combines TRBV6-4 with TRBJ2-3; D is perhaps TRBD1 (5 bases). This CDR3 is built from 16 residues. V lost 0 bases and J 2 bases, leaving 12 bases between the germline ends. Germline CDR1 reads MRHNA; CDR2 reads SNTAGT.

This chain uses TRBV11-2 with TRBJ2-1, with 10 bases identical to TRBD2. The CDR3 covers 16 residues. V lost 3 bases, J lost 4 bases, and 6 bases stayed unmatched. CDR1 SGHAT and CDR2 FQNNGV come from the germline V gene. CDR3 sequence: CASSFVGLAAYNEQFF. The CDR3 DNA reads TGTGCCAGCAGCTTTGTTGGACTAGCGGCTTACAATGAGCAGTTCTTC.

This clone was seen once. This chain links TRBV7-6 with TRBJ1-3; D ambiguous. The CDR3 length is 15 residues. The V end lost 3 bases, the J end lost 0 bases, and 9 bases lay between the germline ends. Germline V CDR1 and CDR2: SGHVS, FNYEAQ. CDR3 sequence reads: CASSFGLNSGNTIYF. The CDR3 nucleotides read TGTGCCAGCAGCTTTGGACTAAACTCTGGAAACACCATATATTTT.

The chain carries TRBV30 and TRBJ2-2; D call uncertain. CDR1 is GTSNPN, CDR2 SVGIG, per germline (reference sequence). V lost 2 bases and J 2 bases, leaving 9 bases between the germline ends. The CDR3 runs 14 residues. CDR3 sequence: CAWSPGSNTGELFF. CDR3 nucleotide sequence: TGTGCCTGGAGTCCCGGCTCCAACACCGGGGAGCTGTTTTTT.

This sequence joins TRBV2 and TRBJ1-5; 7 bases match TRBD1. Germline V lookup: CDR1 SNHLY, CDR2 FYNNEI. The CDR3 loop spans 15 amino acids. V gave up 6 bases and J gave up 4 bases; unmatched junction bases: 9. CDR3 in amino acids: CASSAKTGLNQPQHF. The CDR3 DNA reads TGTGCCAGCAGCGCTAAGACAGGGTTGAATCAGCCCCAGCATTTT.

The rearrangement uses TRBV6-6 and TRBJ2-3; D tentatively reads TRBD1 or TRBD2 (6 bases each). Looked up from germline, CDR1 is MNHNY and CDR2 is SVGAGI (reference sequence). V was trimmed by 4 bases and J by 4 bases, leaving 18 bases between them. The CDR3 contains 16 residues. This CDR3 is CASSSRGATPPDTQYF. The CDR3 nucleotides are TGTGCCAGCAGTTCTAGGGGGGCTACCCCCCCAGATACGCAGTATTTT.